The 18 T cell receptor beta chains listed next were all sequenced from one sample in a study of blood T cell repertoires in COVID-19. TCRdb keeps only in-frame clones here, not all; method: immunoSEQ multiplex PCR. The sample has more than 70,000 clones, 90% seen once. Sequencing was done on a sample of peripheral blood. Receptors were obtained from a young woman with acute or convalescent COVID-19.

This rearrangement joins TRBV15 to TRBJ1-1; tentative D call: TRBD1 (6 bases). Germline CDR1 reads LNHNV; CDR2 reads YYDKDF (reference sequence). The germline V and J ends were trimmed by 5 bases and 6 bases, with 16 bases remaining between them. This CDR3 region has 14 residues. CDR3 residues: CATSRNREGAEAFF. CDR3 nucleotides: TGTGCCACCAGCCGAAACAGGGAAGGGGCTGAAGCTTTCTTT.

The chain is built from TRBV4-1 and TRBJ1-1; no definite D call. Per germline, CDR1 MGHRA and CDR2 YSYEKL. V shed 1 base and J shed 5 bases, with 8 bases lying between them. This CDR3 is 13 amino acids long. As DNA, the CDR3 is TGCGCCAGCAGCCAAGCTCGGGGAACTGAAGCTTTCTTT. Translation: CASSQARGTEAFF.

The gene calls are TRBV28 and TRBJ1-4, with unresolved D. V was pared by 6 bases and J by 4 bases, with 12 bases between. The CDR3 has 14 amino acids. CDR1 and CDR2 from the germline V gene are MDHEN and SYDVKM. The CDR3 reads CASSSGQFNEKLFF. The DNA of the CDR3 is TGTGCCAGCAGCAGTGGGCAGTTTAATGAAAAACTGTTTTTT.

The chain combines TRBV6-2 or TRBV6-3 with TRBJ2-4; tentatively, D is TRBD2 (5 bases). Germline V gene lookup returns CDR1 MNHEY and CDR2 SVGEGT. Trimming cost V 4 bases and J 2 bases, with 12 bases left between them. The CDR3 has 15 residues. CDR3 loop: CASSFEGVSKNIQYF. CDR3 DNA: TGTGCCAGCAGTTTCGAGGGCGTATCCAAAAACATTCAGTACTTC.

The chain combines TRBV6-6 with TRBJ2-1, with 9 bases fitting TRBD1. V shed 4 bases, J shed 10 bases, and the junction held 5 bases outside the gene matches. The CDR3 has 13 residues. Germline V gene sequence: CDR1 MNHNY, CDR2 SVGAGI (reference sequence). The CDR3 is CASSWDRDEEQFF. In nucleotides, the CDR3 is TGTGCCAGCAGTTGGGACAGGGACGAGGAGCAGTTCTTC.

CDR3 loop: CASSENTSGNTIYF. The DNA of the CDR3 is TGTGCCAGCAGTGAAAACACCTCTGGAAACACCATATATTTT. The gene calls are TRBV6-1 and TRBJ1-3; D gene unclear. The CDR3 loop spans 14 amino acids. Trimming shortened V by 2 bases and J by 0 bases, and 5 bases separated the two germline ends. CDR1 and CDR2 from the germline V gene are MNHNS and SASEGT.

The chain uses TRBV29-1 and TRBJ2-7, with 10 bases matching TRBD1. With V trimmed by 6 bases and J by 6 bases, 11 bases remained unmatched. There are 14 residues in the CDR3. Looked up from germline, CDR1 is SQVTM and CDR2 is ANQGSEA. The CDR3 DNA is TGCAGCGTCTCTCCGACAGGGGGCGCGTCCGAGCAGTACTTC. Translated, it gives CSVSPTGGASEQYF.

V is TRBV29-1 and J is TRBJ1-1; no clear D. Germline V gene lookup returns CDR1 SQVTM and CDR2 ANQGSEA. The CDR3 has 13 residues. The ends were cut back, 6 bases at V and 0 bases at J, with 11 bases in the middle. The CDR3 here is CSVVQIMNTEAFF. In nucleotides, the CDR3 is TGCAGCGTCGTACAGATTATGAACACTGAAGCTTTCTTT. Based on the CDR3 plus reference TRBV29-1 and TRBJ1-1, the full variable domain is SAVISQKPSRDICQRGTSLTIQCQVDSQVTMMFWYRQQPGQSLTLIATANQGSEATYESGFVIDKFPISRPNLTFSTLTVSNMSPEDSSIYLCSVVQIMNTEAFFGQGTRLTVV.

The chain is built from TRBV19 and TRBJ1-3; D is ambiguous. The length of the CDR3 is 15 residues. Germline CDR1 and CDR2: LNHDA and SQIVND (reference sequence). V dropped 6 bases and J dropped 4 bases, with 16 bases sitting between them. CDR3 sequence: CASSVSARVGNTIYF. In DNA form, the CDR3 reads TGTGCCAGTAGCGTCAGCGCGAGGGTCGGAAACACCATATATTTT.

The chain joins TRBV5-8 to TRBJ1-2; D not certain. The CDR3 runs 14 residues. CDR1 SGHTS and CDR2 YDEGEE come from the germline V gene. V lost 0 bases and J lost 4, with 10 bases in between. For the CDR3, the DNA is TGTGCCAGCAGCTTGGGACAAATGGGCTATGGCTACACCTTC. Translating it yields CASSLGQMGYGYTF.

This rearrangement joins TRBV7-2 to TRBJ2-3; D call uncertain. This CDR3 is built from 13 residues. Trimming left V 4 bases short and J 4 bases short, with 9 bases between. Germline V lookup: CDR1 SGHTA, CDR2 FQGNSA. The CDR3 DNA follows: TGTGCCAGCAGCTCCCAATCGGCAGATACGCAGTATTTT. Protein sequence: CASSSQSADTQYF.

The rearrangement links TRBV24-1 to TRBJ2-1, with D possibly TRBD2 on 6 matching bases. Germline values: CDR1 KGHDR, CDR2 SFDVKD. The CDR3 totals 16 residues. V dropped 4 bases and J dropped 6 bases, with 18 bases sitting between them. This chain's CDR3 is CATSDLTAGGGNEQFF. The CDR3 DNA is TGTGCCACCAGTGACCTAACAGCGGGTGGTGGCAATGAGCAGTTCTTC.

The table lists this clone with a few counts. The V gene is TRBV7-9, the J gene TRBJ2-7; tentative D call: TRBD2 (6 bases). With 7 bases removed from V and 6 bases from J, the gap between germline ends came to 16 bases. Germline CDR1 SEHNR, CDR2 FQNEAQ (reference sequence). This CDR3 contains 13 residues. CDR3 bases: TGTGCCAGCACCCCCGGCGGGGTATCCGAGCAGTACTTC. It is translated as CASTPGGVSEQYF.

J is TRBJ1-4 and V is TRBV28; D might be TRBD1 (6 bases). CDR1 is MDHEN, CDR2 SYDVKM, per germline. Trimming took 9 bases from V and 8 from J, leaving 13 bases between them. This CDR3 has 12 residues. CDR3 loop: CASKGGEEKLFF. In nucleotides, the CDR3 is TGTGCCAGTAAAGGGGGTGAAGAAAAACTGTTTTTT.

The chain's CDR3 is CASSLLTGAAYEQYF. Here the CDR3 DNA reads TGTGCCAGCAGCCTTTTGACAGGGGCCGCCTACGAGCAGTACTTC. The chain joins TRBV28 to TRBJ2-7; 8 bases line up with TRBD1. Germline V gives CDR1 MDHEN, CDR2 SYDVKM. Trimming cost V 6 bases and J 2 bases; bases outside gene matches: 9. The CDR3 covers 15 residues.

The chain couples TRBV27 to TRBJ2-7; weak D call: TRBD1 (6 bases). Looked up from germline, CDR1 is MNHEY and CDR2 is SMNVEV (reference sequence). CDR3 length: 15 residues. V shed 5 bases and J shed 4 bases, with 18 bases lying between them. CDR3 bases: TGTGCCAGCAGTGGGTTCGGGACAAGCGTATACGAGCAGTACTTC. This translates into CASSGFGTSVYEQYF.

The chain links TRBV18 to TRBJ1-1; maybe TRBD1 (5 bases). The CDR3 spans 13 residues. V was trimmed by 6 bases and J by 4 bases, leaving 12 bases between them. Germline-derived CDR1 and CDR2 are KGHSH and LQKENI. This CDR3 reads CASSQDSLTEAFF. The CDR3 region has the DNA TGTGCCAGCTCCCAAGACAGCCTCACTGAAGCTTTCTTT.

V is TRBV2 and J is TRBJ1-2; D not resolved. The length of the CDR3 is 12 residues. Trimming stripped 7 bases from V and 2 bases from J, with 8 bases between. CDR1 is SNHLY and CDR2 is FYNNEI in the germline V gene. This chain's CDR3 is CASKGVNYGYTF. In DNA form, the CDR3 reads TGTGCCAGCAAGGGAGTCAACTATGGCTACACCTTC.